This T cell receptor (beta chain) originates from a study of TIL therapy for anti-PD-1-resistant metastatic lung cancer. On the study more broadly: Patients then received nivolumab; progressors got lymphodepletion, TIL and IL-2.

Study findings and constraints: The cohort had more treatment-naive, never-smoker and oncogene-addicted patients than typical.

The time point denotes: pre-treatment sample, taken before nivolumab and TIL therapy. In germline, CDR1 is SGDLS, CDR2 YYNGEE. V was pared by 0 bases and J by 6 bases, with 7 bases between. The CDR3 covers 13 residues. Regarding this clone: Its antigen is as yet unknown.

The libraries were made with immunoSEQ v3. Using immunoSEQ multiplex PCR, the repertoire was profiled, and TCRdb retains in-frame clones only, with some absent. This table holds about 49,000 clones, around three quarters found once. This TCR was sampled from a man between 65 and 79 years old with non-small cell lung cancer. This material consisted of blood, taken at baseline. This chain links TRBV9 with TRBJ2-4; D is uncertain. The CDR3 loop reads CASSVDVGNIQYF. CDR3 nucleotide sequence: TGTGCCAGCAGCGTAGATGTCGGAAACATTCAGTACTTC. Variable domain in full (rest from reference TRBV9 and TRBJ2-4): DSGVTQTPKHLITATGQRVTLRCSPRSGDLSVYWYQQSLDQGLQFLIQYYNGEERAKGNILERFSAQQFPDLHSELNLSSLELGDSALYFCASSVDVGNIQYFGAGTRLSVL.